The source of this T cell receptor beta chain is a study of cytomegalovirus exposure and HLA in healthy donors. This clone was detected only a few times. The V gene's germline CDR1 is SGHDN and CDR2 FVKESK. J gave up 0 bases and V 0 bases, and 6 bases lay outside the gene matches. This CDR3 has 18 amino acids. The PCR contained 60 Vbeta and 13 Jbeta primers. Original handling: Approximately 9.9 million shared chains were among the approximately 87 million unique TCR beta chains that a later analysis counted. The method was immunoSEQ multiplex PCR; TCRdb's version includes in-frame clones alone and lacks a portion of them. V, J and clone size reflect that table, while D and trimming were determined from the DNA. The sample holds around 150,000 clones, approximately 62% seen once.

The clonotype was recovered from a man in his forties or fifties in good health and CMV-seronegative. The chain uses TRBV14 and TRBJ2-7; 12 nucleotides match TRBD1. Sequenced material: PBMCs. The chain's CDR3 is CASSQDWDRGLISYEQYF. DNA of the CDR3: TGTGCCAGCAGCCAAGATTGGGACAGGGGGCTCATCTCCTACGAGCAGTACTTC.